This T cell receptor (beta chain) was retrieved from a study of memory CD4+ T cells and cytomegalovirus serostatus. The CDR3 consists of 15 residues. Germline values: CDR1 LNHDA, CDR2 SQIVND (reference sequence). J lost 10 bases, V lost 0 bases, and 9 bases had no gene match. The sort gate was single viable CD3+CD4+CD8-CD45RO+ cells for memory CD4+ T cells. CD4+ T cells were isolated by positive magnetic selection. Study-wide results and caveats: CD4+ memory repertoires contained 67 of 164 reported CMV TCRbeta sequences. Repertoires predicted CMV serostatus with median bootstrapped AUC of about 0.94.

A note on this clone: Its antigen remains unidentified.

Original methodology: After removing out-of-frame reads, around 2.2 million distinct TCRbeta sequences remained. The assay was immunoSEQ multiplex PCR, and TCRdb's table has in-frame clones only and misses some. The DNA gave D and trimming, while V, J and clone size come from that table. The table shows under 50,000 clones, with around 70% occurring only once. Sequencing was done on a sample of memory CD4+ T cells from blood. The origin of this receptor is an adult in good health and CMV-seropositive. The chain recombines TRBV19 with TRBJ2-1, with 7 bases aligning to TRBD2. The CDR3 sequence: CASSIDPSRTREQFF. CDR3 bases: TGTGCCAGTAGTATAGATCCAAGTCGGACTAGGGAGCAGTTCTTC.